This TCR beta chain was found in a study of T cell responses to AZD1222 COVID-19 vaccine (dated by TCRdb to 2020 to 2023). Regarding the complete study: AZD1222 recipients with second doses at about 4 weeks or about 12 weeks were pooled, because spike-specific TCR depth and breadth did not differ between schedules. Trial participants were enrolled by age into subgroups of 18-55, 56-69 and 70-plus years, and around 150, 28 and 57 TCR-sequenced participants, respectively, were included in these subgroups. TCR sequencing covered 233 trial participants: 200 to 220 given two doses of AZD1222 and 26 given two doses of MenACWY control vaccine.

The CDR3 regions of human TCRbeta chains were subjected to immunosequencing. On the authors' methods: Repertoire TCRs were checked for matches against a reference library of SARS-CoV-2-specific TCRs that had been generated using the MIRA antigen-specificity platform. Breadth was defined as the fraction of unique TCRs that were SARS-CoV-2-associated, and depth was defined as the fraction of total T cells that were SARS-CoV-2-associated. Each spike-specific TCR was assigned to its reactive spike region and to a CD4 or CD8 class using the MIRA data. Log10-transformed breadth and depth values were compared by one-way ANOVA with Sidak's multiple comparisons tests. TCRdb obtained this table from immuneACCESS and retained in-frame rearrangements with V and J assigned. These tables miss some clones; where compared with another copy, unresolved V genes account for less than half of the shortfall, and the remainder is unexplained. That table furnishes V, J and clone size, whereas the DNA furnished D and trimming. The sample table records some 120,000 clones; around 94% of these occur just once. The ten most abundant clones make up around 7% of the sample.

In light of the paper, this sample's time point label describes: baseline before first vaccination. Vaccinee samples came from UK trials COV001 and COV002, including a single-blind randomized controlled phase 2/3 trial of AZD1222 (ChAdOx1 nCoV-19) in healthy adults. For TCRbeta chain sequencing, PBMC samples from trial participants were taken at day 0 and at day 28 after the second dose. Spanning cysteine to phenylalanine, the CDR3 consists of 13 amino acids. Kept here is only the CDR3 DNA, which spans 39 bases and is read in frame from base 1. Sequences MNHEY (CDR1) and SVGAGI (CDR2) are obtained from the germline V gene. Deletion took 1 base off V and 6 bases off J, with a span of 7 bases between the germline ends. Only one count was recorded for this clone. It lacks a known antigen. No much larger clonotype is one base removed from it; base qualities were not supplied. The research as a whole found: The whole spike protein was spanned by vaccine-associated CD4 TCRs, and dominant responses were seen in regions 160-218 and 743-854. Because no day 14 peak-response samples were available, repertoires were characterized only after the peak T cell response. Conclusions about previously exposed vaccinees are limited because only 6 or 7 AZD1222 recipients were SARS-CoV-2 seropositive at baseline. A significant rise in spike-specific TCR breadth and depth was observed after two AZD1222 doses relative to day 0 and relative to MenACWY recipients. In the small 56-69-year group, the increase in depth fell short of significance, most likely because of low power. Participants were mostly white British and included more females than males, and it was suggested by the authors that clonal diversity may have been underestimated. Nearly half of unique spike-specific TCRs reportedly recognized epitopes outside regions mutated in the B.1.351 and B.1.1.7 variants.

This receptor was obtained from an adult in good health. The chain couples TRBV6-5 to TRBJ1-5, with an unclear D gene assignment. This material consisted of peripheral blood, taken on day 0 of AZD1222 vaccination. In nucleotides, the sequence is TGTGCCAGCAGTTACTGGGCGGGTCAGCCCCAGCATTTT. Its product reads: CASSYWAGQPQHF.